This note documents a single T cell receptor (beta chain) sequence. Its antigen is undetermined. The CDR3 sequence is 12 residues long. The V end lost 2 bases, the J end lost 8 bases, and 7 bases lay between the germline ends. The source of the sample is a study of T cell responses to AZD1222 COVID-19 vaccine. General observations from the study: In all cases, repertoires were sampled only after the peak T cell response. Spike-specific TCR repertoires showed rising breadth and depth after two AZD1222 doses. Among the donors, most were white British and more were female, and clonal diversity was possibly underestimated.

Repertoires were generated with immunoSEQ multiplex PCR, while TCRdb's copy carries only in-frame clones and drops some. The repertoire holds roughly 200,000 clones, with 91% as singletons. This specimen was peripheral blood, taken 28 days after the second AZD1222 dose. The TCR sequence derives from an adult who received the AZD1222 COVID-19 vaccine. This chain uses TRBV12-3 or TRBV12-4 with TRBJ2-1; no clear D gene. CDR3 loop: CASSLNGYEQFF. The CDR3 region has the DNA TGTGCCAGCAGTTTAAACGGATATGAGCAGTTCTTC.